This T cell receptor beta chain stems from a study of T-cell reconstitution after alpha-beta-depleted transplantation in children. Study results and limitations: Surviving recipient T cells and thymic progenitors produced the high day-60 TCRbeta diversity seen in some patients. T-cell numbers and diversity, one year after transplant, stemmed largely from T cells that were newly produced.

V was cut by 5 bases and J by 3 bases, with 17 bases left in between. The CDR3 spans 15 residues. The germline gives CDR1 DFQATT, CDR2 SNEGSKA (reference sequence). This clonotype was picked up many times. Its target is unknown. Unique molecular identifiers were incorporated into the prepared TCRbeta library. MiXCR was run by TCRdb on the PCR reads, yielding one entry per CDR3 protein. The top ten clones hold 13% to 15% of a sample with 600,000 or so distinct CDR3 sequences, more than 20% of them seen once. The TCR was taken from a boy under two years old who had a stem cell transplant for acute myeloid leukemia, so the T cells may come from the graft donor. This chain connects TRBV20-1 to TRBJ1-5, with TRBD1 as a possible D gene (6 bases). The sequences come from PBMCs, mostly from graft donor cells, collected 360 days after TCRalphabeta/CD19-depleted stem cell transplant. CDR3 amino acids: CSALNPRGINQPQHF. The CDR3 coding sequence is TGCAGTGCTCTCAACCCCAGGGGAATCAATCAGCCCCAGCATTTT.